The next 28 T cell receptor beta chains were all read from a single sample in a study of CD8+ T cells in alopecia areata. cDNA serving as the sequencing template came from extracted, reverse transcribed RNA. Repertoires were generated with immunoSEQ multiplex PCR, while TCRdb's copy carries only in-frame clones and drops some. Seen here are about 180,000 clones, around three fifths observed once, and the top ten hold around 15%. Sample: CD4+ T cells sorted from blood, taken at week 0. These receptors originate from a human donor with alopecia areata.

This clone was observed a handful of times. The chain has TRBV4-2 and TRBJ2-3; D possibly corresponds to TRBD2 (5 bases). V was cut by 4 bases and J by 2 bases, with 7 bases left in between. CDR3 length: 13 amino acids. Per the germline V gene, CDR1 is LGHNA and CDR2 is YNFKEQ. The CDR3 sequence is CASSPGITDTQYF. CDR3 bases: TGTGCCAGCAGCCCGGGGATCACAGATACGCAGTATTTT.

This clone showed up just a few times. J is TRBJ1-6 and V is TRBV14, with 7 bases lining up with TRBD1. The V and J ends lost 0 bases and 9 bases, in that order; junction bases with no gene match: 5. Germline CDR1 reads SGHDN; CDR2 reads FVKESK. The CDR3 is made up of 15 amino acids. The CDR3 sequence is CASSQETGRSSPLHF. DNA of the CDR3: TGTGCCAGCAGCCAAGAGACAGGGAGAAGTTCACCCCTCCACTTT.

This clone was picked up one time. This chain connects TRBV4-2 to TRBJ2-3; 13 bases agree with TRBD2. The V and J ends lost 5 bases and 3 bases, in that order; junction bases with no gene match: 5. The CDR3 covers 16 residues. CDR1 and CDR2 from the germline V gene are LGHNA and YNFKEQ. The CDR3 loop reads CASSSRTSGGTDTQYF. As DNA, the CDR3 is TGTGCCAGCAGCTCCCGGACTAGCGGGGGAACAGATACGCAGTATTTT.

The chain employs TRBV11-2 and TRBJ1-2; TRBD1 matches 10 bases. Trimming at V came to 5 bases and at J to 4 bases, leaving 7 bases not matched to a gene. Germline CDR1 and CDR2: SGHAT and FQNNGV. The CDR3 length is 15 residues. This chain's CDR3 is CASSPRTGGSYGYTF. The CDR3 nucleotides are TGTGCCAGCAGCCCGAGGACAGGGGGAAGCTATGGCTACACCTTC.

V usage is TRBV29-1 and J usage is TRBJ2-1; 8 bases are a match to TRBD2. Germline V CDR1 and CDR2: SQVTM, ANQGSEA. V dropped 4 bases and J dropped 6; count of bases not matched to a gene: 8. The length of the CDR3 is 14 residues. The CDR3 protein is CSVAAGTSSNEQFF. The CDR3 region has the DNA TGCAGCGTTGCTGCCGGGACTAGTAGCAATGAGCAGTTCTTC.

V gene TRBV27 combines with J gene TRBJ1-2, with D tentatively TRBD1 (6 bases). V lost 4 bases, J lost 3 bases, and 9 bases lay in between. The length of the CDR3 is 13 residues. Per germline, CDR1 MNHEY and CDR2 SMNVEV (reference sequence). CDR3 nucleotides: TGTGCCAGCAGTTGGTCAGGGGACTATGGCTACACCTTC. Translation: CASSWSGDYGYTF.

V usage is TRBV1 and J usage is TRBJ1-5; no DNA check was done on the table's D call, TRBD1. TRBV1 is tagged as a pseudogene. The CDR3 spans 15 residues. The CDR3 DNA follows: TGCACCAGCAGCTTCAAAGGACAGGTTGGGCAGCCCCAGCATTTT. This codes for CTSSFKGQVGQPQHF.

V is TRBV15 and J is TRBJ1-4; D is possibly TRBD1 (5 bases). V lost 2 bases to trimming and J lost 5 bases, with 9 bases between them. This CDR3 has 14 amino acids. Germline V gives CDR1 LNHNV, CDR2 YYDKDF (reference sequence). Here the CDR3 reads CATSRRQLNEKLFF. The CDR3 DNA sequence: TGTGCCACCAGCAGACGACAGCTCAATGAAAAACTGTTTTTT.

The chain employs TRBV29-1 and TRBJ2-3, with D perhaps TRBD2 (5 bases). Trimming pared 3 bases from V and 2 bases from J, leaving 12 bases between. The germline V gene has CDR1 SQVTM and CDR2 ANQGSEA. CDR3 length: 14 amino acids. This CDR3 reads CSVDFGVITDTQYF. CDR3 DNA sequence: TGCAGCGTTGATTTCGGGGTGATCACAGATACGCAGTATTTT.

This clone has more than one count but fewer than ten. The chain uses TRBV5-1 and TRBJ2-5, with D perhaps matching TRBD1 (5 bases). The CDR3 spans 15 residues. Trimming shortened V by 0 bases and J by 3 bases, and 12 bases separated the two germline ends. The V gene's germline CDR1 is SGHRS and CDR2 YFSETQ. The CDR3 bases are TGCGCCAGCAGCTTGGTGGGGCTGTCGGAAGAGACCCAGTACTTC. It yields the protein CASSLVGLSEETQYF.

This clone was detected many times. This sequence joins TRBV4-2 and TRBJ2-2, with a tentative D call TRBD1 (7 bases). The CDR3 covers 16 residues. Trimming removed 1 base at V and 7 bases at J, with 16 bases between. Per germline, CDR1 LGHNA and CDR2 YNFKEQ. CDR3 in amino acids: CASSQVSRGDVGELFF. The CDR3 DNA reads TGTGCCAGCAGCCAAGTTTCCAGGGGGGATGTCGGGGAGCTGTTTTTT.

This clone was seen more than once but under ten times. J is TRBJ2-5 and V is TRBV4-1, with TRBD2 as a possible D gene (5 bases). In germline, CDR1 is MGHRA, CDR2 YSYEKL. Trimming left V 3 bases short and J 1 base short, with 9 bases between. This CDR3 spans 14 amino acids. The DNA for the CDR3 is TGCGCCAGCAGCCAGTTAGGACTCCAAGAGACCCAGTACTTC. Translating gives CASSQLGLQETQYF.

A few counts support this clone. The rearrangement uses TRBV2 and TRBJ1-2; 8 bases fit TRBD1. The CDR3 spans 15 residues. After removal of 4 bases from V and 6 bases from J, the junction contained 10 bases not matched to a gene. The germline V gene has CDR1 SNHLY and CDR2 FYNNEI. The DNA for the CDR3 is TGTGCCAGCAGTGGGCCCCGACAGGGGTCGGATGGCTACACCTTC. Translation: CASSGPRQGSDGYTF.

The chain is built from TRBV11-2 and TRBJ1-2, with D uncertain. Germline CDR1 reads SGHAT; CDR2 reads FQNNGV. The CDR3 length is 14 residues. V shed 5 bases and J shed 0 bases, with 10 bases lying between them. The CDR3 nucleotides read TGTGCCAGCAGCCCTAACCCGACTAACTATGGCTACACCTTC. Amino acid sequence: CASSPNPTNYGYTF.

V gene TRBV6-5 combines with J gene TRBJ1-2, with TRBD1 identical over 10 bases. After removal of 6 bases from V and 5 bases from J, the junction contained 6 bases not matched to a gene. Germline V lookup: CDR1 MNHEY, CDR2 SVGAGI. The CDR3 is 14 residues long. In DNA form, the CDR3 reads TGTGCCAGCAGAAACCGGGACAGGGGATATGGCTACACCTTC. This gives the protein CASRNRDRGYGYTF.

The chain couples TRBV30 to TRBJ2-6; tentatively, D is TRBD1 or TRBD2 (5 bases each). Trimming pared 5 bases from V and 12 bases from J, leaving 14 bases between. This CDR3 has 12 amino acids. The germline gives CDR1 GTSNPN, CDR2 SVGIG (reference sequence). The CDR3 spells CAWRGQGTVLTF. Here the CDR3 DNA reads TGTGCCTGGCGCGGACAAGGGACCGTCCTGACTTTC.

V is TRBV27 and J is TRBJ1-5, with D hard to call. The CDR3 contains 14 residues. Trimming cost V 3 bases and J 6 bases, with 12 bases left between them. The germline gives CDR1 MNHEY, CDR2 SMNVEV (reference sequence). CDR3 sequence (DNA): TGTGCCAGCAGTTTGAGTCGGGGTATTCAGCCCCAGCATTTT. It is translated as CASSLSRGIQPQHF.

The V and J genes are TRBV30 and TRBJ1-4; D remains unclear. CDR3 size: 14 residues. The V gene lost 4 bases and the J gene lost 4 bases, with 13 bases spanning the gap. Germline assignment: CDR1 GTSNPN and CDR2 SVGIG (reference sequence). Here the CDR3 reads CAWNLRARNEKLFF. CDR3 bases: TGTGCCTGGAACCTCCGGGCCCGTAATGAAAAACTGTTTTTT.

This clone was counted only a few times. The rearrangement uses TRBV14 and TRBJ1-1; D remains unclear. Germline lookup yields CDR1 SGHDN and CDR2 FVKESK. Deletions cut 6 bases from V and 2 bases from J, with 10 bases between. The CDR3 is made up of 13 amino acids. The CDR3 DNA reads TGTGCCAGCAGTTTAGGCAGCAACACTGAAGCTTTCTTT. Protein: CASSLGSNTEAFF.

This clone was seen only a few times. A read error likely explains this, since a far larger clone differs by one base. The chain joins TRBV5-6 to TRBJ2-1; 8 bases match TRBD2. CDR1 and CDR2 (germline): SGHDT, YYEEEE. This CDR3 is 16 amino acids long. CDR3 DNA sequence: TGTGCCATCAGCCCAATAGGCGGGGGGATTGACAATGAGCAGTTCTTC. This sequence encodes CAISPIGGGIDNEQFF.

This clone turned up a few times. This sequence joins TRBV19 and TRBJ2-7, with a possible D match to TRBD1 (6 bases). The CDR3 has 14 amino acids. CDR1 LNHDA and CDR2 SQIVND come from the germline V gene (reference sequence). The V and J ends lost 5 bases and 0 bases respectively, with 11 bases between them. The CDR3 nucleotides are TGTGCCAGTAGTCCCCAGGGGTCCTCCTACGAGCAGTACTTC. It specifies CASSPQGSSYEQYF.

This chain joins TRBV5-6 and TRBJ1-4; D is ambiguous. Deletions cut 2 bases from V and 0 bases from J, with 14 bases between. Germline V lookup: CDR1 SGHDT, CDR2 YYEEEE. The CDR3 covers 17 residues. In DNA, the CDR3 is TGTGCCAGCAGCTTAGTGGGGAGCGGAGCAACTAATGAAAAACTGTTTTTT. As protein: CASSLVGSGATNEKLFF.

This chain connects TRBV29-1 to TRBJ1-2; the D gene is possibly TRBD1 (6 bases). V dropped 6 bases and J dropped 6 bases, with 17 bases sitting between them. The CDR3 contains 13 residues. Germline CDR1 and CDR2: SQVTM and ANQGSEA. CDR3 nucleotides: TGCAGCGTGGGGGCAACTAAGGAGGATGGCTACACCTTC. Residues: CSVGATKEDGYTF.

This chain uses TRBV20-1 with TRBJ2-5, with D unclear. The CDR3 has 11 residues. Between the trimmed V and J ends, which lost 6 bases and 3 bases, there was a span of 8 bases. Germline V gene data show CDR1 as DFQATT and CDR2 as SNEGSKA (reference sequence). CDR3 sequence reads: CSASRKETQYF. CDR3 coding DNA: TGCAGTGCCAGTAGAAAAGAGACCCAGTACTTC.

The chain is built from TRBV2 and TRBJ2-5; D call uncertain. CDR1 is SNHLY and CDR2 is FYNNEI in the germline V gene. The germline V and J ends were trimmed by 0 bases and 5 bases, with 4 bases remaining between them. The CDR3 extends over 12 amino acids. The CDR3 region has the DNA TGTGCCAGCAGTGAAGCCGCGGAGACCCAGTACTTC. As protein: CASSEAAETQYF.

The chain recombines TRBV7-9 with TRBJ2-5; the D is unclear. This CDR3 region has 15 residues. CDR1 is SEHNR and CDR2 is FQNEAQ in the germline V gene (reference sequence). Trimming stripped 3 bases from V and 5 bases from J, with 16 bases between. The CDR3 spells CASSFPAPTYETQYF. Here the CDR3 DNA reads TGTGCCAGCAGCTTCCCCGCACCAACGTACGAGACCCAGTACTTC.

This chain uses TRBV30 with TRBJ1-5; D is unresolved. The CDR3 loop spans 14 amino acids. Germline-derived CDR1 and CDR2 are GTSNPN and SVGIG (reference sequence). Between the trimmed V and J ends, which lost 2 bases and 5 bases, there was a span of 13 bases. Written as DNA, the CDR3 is TGTGCCTGGAGTCGTTCCAAGGGCGATCAGCCCCAGCATTTT. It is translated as CAWSRSKGDQPQHF.

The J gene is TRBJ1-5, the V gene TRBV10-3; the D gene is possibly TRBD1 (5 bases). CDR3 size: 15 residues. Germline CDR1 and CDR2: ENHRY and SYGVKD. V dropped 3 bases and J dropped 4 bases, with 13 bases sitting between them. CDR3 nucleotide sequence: TGTGCCATCAGTGAAAAGGGGACTTCTAATCAGCCCCAGCATTTT. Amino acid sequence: CAISEKGTSNQPQHF.